This entry describes one T cell receptor (beta chain). Its antigen is currently unknown. The TCR beta cDNA libraries contained unique molecular identifiers. Input of roughly 1 to 11 million T cells yielded approximately 500,000 cDNA molecules. TCRdb re-called the PCR reads through MiXCR, storing one row per CDR3 protein. The data contain hundreds of thousands of distinct CDR3 sequences, 25% to 30% of them singletons. The source of the sample is a study of post-analysis software for immune sequencing data. Across the whole study: The study covered relapsing-remitting, secondary progressive and progressive-relapsing courses of multiple sclerosis.

Looked up from germline, CDR1 is KGHSY and CDR2 is FQNENV. The CDR3 runs to 15 residues. The junction had 4 bases not matched to a gene; V was cut back by 2 bases and J by 3 bases. Study-level results: Relative to controls, patients with multiple sclerosis showed significantly lower normalized Chao1 diversity. Among several TRBV segments more frequent in patients than controls were TRBV5-6, TRBV5-1 and TRBV20-1. Samples made in the same batch grouped tightly together by F measure.

The specimen sequenced was blood. The receptor was derived from a girl aged 10 to 17 with multiple sclerosis. The chain couples TRBV16 to TRBJ2-5, with 9 bases aligning to TRBD1. The CDR3 region is CASSQRTGDEETQYF. CDR3 nucleotide sequence: TGTGCCAGCAGCCAAAGGACAGGGGATGAAGAGACCCAGTACTTC.